This T cell receptor (beta chain) is from a study of T-cell memory formation after mild COVID-19. Across the study: In these data, TCR clusters were largely donor specific. The study's findings and limits: Contracting CD4+ clones were located mainly in CM and EM, and CD8+ clones in EMRA. A second wave expanding day 15 to 37 was CD4+-biased; contracting clones were balanced.

The CDR3 totals 14 residues. CDR1 and CDR2 (germline): MGHRA, YSYEKL. V shed 2 bases, J shed 5 bases, and the junction held 3 bases outside the gene matches. From the 5' RACE reads, TCRdb called clonotypes with MiXCR, one entry per CDR3 protein. The top ten hold around a fifth of the sample, which has more than 300,000 distinct CDR3 sequences, 20% to 25% seen once. This clonotype was recorded a few times. Antigen unknown. The specimen was PBMCs or a T cell subset sorted from them (not recorded which). The chain employs TRBV4-1 and TRBJ2-5; 9 bases map to TRBD1. The TCR was taken from a man aged 18 to 29 who had mild COVID-19 (a few samples of this study predate the infection). Cell type and time point are not known. The CDR3, as DNA: TGCGCCAGCAGCCAAAACAGGGGGCTCGAGACCCAGTACTTC. It yields the protein CASSQNRGLETQYF.